The entry below gives a single T cell receptor beta chain sequence along with its context. The data were produced by immunoSEQ multiplex PCR, yet TCRdb's version contains in-frame clones alone and is incomplete. The data show about 73,000 clones, approximately 92% seen once. This specimen comes from a study of T cell changes during pregnancy in multiple sclerosis. Trimming cost V 4 bases and J 4 bases, with 8 bases left between them. The germline V gene has CDR1 SGHRS and CDR2 YFSETQ. This CDR3 spans 13 amino acids. Specimen: peripheral blood, collected in the third trimester of pregnancy. The chain links TRBV5-1 to TRBJ1-4; D not resolved. The TCR was taken from a female donor in good health, enrolled as a control in a pregnancy study. The CDR3 coding sequence is TGCGCCAGCAGCGACCTAGGTAATGAAAAACTGTTTTTT. Translation: CASSDLGNEKLFF.